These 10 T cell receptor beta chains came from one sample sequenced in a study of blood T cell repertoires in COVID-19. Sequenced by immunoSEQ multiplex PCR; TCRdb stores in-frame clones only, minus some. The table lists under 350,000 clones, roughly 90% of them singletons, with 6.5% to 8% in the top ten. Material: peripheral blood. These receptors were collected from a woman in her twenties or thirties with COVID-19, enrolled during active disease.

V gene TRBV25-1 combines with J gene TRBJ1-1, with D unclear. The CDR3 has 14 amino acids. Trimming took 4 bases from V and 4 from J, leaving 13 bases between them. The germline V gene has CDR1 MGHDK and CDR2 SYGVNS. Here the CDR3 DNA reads TGTGCCAGCAGTGGTCGTGGAGGAGGCACTGAAGCTTTCTTT. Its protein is CASSGRGGGTEAFF.

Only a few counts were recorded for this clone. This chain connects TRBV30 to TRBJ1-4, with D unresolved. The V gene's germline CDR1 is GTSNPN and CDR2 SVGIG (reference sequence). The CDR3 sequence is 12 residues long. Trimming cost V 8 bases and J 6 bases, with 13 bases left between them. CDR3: CAHSRQDEKLFF. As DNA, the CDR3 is TGTGCCCATAGTAGGCAGGATGAAAAACTGTTTTTT.

CDR3 nucleotide sequence: TGTGCCAGCAGTTTATTGGGCAGTCTCAACACTGAAGCTTTCTTT. Amino acid sequence: CASSLLGSLNTEAFF. The V gene is TRBV27, the J gene TRBJ1-1; D unresolved. V was clipped by 1 base and J by 2 bases, with 11 bases between them. The CDR3 is made up of 15 amino acids. The germline V gene encodes CDR1 MNHEY and CDR2 SMNVEV (reference sequence).

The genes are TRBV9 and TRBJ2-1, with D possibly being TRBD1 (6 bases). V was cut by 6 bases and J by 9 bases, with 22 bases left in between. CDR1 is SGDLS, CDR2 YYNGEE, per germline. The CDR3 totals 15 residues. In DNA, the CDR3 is TGTGCCAGCAACTCAGCCGGGACCCCACAGGGTGAGCAGTTCTTC. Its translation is CASNSAGTPQGEQFF.

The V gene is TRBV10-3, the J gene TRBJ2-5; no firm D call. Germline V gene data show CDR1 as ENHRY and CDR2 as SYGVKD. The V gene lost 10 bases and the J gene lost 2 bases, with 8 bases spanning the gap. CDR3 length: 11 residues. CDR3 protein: CATQAQETQYF. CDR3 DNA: TGTGCCACCCAGGCTCAAGAGACCCAGTACTTC.

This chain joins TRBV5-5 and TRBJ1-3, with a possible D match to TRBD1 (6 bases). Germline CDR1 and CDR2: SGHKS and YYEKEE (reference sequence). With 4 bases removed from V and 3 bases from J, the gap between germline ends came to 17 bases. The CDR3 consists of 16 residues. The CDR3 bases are TGTGCCAGCAGCGCTATCAGGGGATTTGGTGGAAACACCATATATTTT. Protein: CASSAIRGFGGNTIYF. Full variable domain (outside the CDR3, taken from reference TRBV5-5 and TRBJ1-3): DAGVTQSPTHLIKTRGQQVTLRCSPISGHKSVSWYQQVLGQGPQFIFQYYEKEERGRGNFPDRFSARQFPNYSSELNVNALLLGDSALYLCASSAIRGFGGNTIYFGEGSWLTVV.

For the CDR3, the DNA is TGTGCCACCAGCAGGGCCTCTGGGGCCAACGTCCTGACTTTC. Translation gives CATSRASGANVLTF. The genes are TRBV15 and TRBJ2-6; no clear D gene. CDR3 size: 14 residues. Germline CDR1 is LNHNV and CDR2 is YYDKDF (reference sequence). Deletions cut 3 bases from V and 0 bases from J, with 3 bases between. The entire variable domain, with the rest obtained from reference TRBV15 and TRBJ2-6, is as follows: DAMVIQNPRYQVTQFGKPVTLSCSQTLNHNVMYWYQQKSSQAPKLLFHYYDKDFNNEADTPDNFQSRRPNTSFCFLDIRSPGLGDTAMYLCATSRASGANVLTFGAGSRLTVL.

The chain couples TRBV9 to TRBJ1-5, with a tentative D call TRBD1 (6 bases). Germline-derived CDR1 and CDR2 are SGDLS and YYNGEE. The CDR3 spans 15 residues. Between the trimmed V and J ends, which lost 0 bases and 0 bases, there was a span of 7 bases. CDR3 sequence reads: CASSVEGDSNQPQHF. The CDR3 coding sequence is TGTGCCAGCAGCGTAGAGGGGGATAGCAATCAGCCCCAGCATTTT. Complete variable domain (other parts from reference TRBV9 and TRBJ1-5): DSGVTQTPKHLITATGQRVTLRCSPRSGDLSVYWYQQSLDQGLQFLIQYYNGEERAKGNILERFSAQQFPDLHSELNLSSLELGDSALYFCASSVEGDSNQPQHFGDGTRLSIL.

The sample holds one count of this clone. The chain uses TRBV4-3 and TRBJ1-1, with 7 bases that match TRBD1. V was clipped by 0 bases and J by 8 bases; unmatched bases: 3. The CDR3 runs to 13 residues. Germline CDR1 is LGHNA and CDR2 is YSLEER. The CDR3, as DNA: TGCGCCAGCAGCCAAGATCGGGACAGCGAAGCTTTCTTT. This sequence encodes CASSQDRDSEAFF.

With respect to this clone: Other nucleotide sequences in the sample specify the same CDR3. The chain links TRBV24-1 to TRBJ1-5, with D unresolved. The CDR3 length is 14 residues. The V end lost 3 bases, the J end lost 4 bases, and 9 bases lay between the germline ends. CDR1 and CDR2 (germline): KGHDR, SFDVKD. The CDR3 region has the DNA TGTGCCACCAGTGATCTCTCGGGTAATCAGCCCCAGCATTTT. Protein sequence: CATSDLSGNQPQHF.